This note documents a single T cell receptor beta chain sequence. The target antigen is unknown. Prior autoimmune disease or systemic immunosuppression barred patients. Using immunoSEQ multiplex PCR, the repertoire was profiled, and TCRdb retains in-frame clones only, with some absent. The sample contains roughly 44,000 clones, around 80% of which appear only once. The CDR3 extends over 16 amino acids. Germline CDR1 and CDR2: SGHVS and FQNEAQ. Trimming left V 5 bases short and J 0 bases short, with 14 bases between. The data are from a study of OX40 agonist ivuxolimab in advanced cancers. Study background: The dose-escalation cohort was about 83% male, with a mean age of 60 years, ranging about 23 to 79. Whole-study results and caveats: Within 6 weeks, CD4+ and CD8+ blood T cells expanded clonally at 0.1 to 3.0 mg/kg. Among the least clonally expanded were partial responders at 0.1-3.0 mg/kg.

The rearrangement links TRBV7-8 to TRBJ1-3, with unresolved D. Sequenced here: CD4+ or CD8+ T cells sorted from blood, sampled in a trial of the OX40 agonist ivuxolimab. The TCR originated in an adult with an advanced solid tumor such as melanoma, head and neck, liver or kidney cancer. CDR3 sequence: CASSPPPGGSGNTIYF. The CDR3 DNA sequence: TGTGCCAGCAGCCCCCCCCCGGGAGGCTCTGGAAACACCATATATTTT.